This T cell receptor beta chain was identified in a study of shared clonotypes between healthy human individuals. Study context: Participating donors consisted of a couple of women and a few men aged 18 to 49.

TCRdb's table, derived via immunoSEQ multiplex PCR, lists solely in-frame clones and lacks some. The sample carries about 2,200,000 clones, roughly 91% recorded once. The CDR3 is made up of 13 amino acids. From germline, CDR1 is SGDLS and CDR2 YYNGEE. Germline trimming cut 6 bases from V and 3 bases from J; bases unmatched to any gene: 5. CD45RO-negative, CCR7-positively selected cells formed the naive CD8 fraction, excluding terminally differentiated effector memory CD45RA+ cells. This chain joins TRBV9 and TRBJ1-1, with 7 bases identical to TRBD1. The clonotype comes from a man younger than 35 in good health. Some clones in this sample may be carry-over from other donors' samples. Sequences were obtained from naive CD8+ T cells from PBMCs. The CDR3 here is CASNPQGYTEAFF. The CDR3 DNA sequence: TGTGCCAGCAATCCACAGGGGTACACTGAAGCTTTCTTT.